This T cell receptor (beta chain) derives from a study of cytomegalovirus exposure and HLA in healthy donors. Broader study findings: It is likely that the observed cluster of highly shared sequence variants was a sequencing artifact. Later analysis identified a missense DCLRE1C variant that was linked to TCR beta V- and J-gene trimming. A few of the chains that were CMV-associated were confirmed in vitro to be specific for CMV antigens.

This clone was recorded once. The antigen remains unidentified. CDR1 MNHEY and CDR2 SVGAGI come from the germline V gene. This CDR3 comprises 15 residues. The germline V and J ends were trimmed by 6 bases and 8 bases, with 19 bases remaining between them. A multiplex PCR was run with 60 Vbeta primers and 13 Jbeta primers. TCRdb's copy holds only in-frame clones and misses some; the assay was immunoSEQ multiplex PCR. This sample carries 250,000 to 350,000 clones, 75% to 85% of them seen once, and the ten largest clones take about 0.28%. This receptor was taken from a girl aged 2-10 years in good health and CMV-seronegative. V gene TRBV6-5 combines with J gene TRBJ1-4; tentatively, D is TRBD1 (5 bases). Specimen: PBMCs. CDR3 sequence reads: CASRTRQIGGEKLFF. CDR3 nucleotide sequence: TGTGCCAGCAGAACTCGACAGATTGGAGGGGAAAAACTGTTTTTT.